The 23 T cell receptor beta chains listed next were all sequenced from one sample in a study of Ad26.COV2.S vaccination and SARS-CoV-2 variants. Sequencing was performed with immunoSEQ multiplex PCR; in TCRdb, only in-frame clones are kept and a portion is missing. Altogether about 350,000 clones are present, around 87% being singletons, with the ten largest covering around 3.5%. Treatment denoted: some 20 received Ad26.COV2.S at low or high dose, single or two shots; a few received placebo; per-sample allocation not given. All samples were drawn on day 63, counting from the first vaccine or placebo injection. The sample consisted of peripheral blood, taken in a trial of Ad26.COV2.S vaccine versus placebo. These receptors all come from a person between 18 and 60 years old who received the Ad26.COV2.S COVID-19 vaccine or a placebo.

This chain joins TRBV29-1 and TRBJ2-2, with D uncertain. CDR3 size: 14 residues. V lost 1 base and J lost 3, with 9 bases in between. Germline CDR1 SQVTM, CDR2 ANQGSEA. CDR3: CSVEAERHTGELFF. The CDR3 DNA reads as TGCAGCGTTGAAGCAGAGCGTCACACCGGGGAGCTGTTTTTT.

The V and J genes are TRBV4-3 and TRBJ1-1; D not resolved. The germline CDR1 and CDR2 sequences are LGHNA and YSLEER. This CDR3 comprises 16 residues. Deletions cut 4 bases from V and 7 bases from J, with 22 bases between. The CDR3 nucleotides are TGCGCCAGCAGCCGCCAATTAAACCCCCCTTGGGGTGAAGCTTTCTTT. As protein: CASSRQLNPPWGEAFF.

V usage is TRBV9 and J usage is TRBJ2-7; D is unresolved. Trimming took 4 bases from V and 0 from J, leaving 14 bases between them. The CDR3 loop spans 15 amino acids. CDR1 SGDLS and CDR2 YYNGEE come from the germline V gene. CDR3 nucleotides: TGTGCCAGCAGCCCCACTCTTTATAGCTCCTACGAGCAGTACTTC. It specifies CASSPTLYSSYEQYF.

The chain carries TRBV19 and TRBJ2-1; 8 nucleotides line up with TRBD2. The length of the CDR3 is 16 residues. The J segment lost 0 bases and the V segment lost 5 bases, leaving 6 bases of the junction unmatched. Germline-derived CDR1 and CDR2 are LNHDA and SQIVND (reference sequence). CDR3 bases: TGTGCCAGTAGTTCTGGCGGGGGGTCCTCCTACAATGAGCAGTTCTTC. Protein product: CASSSGGGSSYNEQFF.

This chain joins TRBV30 and TRBJ2-3; TRBD2 matches at 11 bases. The germline V gene has CDR1 GTSNPN and CDR2 SVGIG (reference sequence). This CDR3 is 17 amino acids long. Trimming removed 7 bases from V and 3 bases from J; junction bases left unmatched: 15. CDR3 region: CAFPGTSGRARTDTQYF. CDR3 DNA sequence: TGTGCCTTTCCCGGGACTAGCGGTAGAGCGAGGACAGATACGCAGTATTTT.

V usage is TRBV6-5 and J usage is TRBJ1-2, with D tentatively TRBD1 (6 bases). The V end was cut by 0 bases, the J end by 4 bases, with 12 bases between. Germline V CDR1 and CDR2: MNHEY, SVGAGI. The CDR3 has 15 amino acids. CDR3 nucleotides: TGTGCCAGCAGTTACTCAAAGGACAGCCTCTATGGCTACACCTTC. This gives the protein CASSYSKDSLYGYTF.

This clone came up once. The V gene is TRBV16, the J gene TRBJ2-7, with D maybe TRBD1 (5 bases). The CDR3 has 15 amino acids. V was clipped by 0 bases and J by 2 bases, with 11 bases between them. Germline V gene data show CDR1 as KGHSY and CDR2 as FQNENV. CDR3 sequence: CASSQSGTGPYEQYF. In DNA form, the CDR3 reads TGTGCCAGCAGCCAATCCGGTACAGGCCCCTACGAGCAGTACTTC.

The chain employs TRBV4-1 and TRBJ1-6, with D maybe TRBD1 (5 bases). The germline gives CDR1 MGHRA, CDR2 YSYEKL. The V end lost 4 bases, the J end lost 7 bases, and 11 bases lay between the germline ends. This CDR3 is 14 amino acids long. The CDR3 DNA reads as TGCGCCAGCAGCCCCTTGACAGAGAATTCACCCCTCCACTTT. Encoded protein: CASSPLTENSPLHF.

A single count supports this clone. V and J are TRBV29-1 and TRBJ2-7; D is unresolved. Germline V lookup: CDR1 SQVTM, CDR2 ANQGSEA. Trimming cost V 0 bases and J 3 bases, with 15 bases left between them. The CDR3 contains 15 residues. DNA for the CDR3: TGCAGCGTTGAAGAACGATTACGAGGAGTCTACGAGCAGTACTTC. Its translation: CSVEERLRGVYEQYF.

The genes are TRBV30 and TRBJ1-4; TRBD1 might be the D (6 bases). The V and J ends lost 2 bases and 7 bases respectively, with 14 bases between them. This CDR3 contains 14 residues. From germline, CDR1 is GTSNPN and CDR2 SVGIG (reference sequence). CDR3 amino acids: CAWSLGGFGEKLFF. DNA of the CDR3: TGTGCCTGGAGTTTGGGGGGCTTTGGTGAAAAACTGTTTTTT.

This sequence joins TRBV25-1 and TRBJ1-6; D is uncertain. The germline V and J ends were trimmed by 8 bases and 9 bases, with 14 bases remaining between them. The CDR3 has 13 residues. Looked up from germline, CDR1 is MGHDK and CDR2 is SYGVNS. CDR3 sequence reads: CASGRWEGSPLHF. The CDR3 region has the DNA TGTGCCAGCGGCCGCTGGGAGGGTTCACCCCTCCACTTT.

The chain combines TRBV9 with TRBJ2-6; possible D gene TRBD1, 6 bases. Trimming removed 5 bases from V and 2 bases from J, with 14 bases in between. CDR3 length: 16 amino acids. Per the germline V gene, CDR1 is SGDLS and CDR2 is YYNGEE. The DNA for the CDR3 is TGTGCCAGCAGTGTTAGGGGGAGTACTGGGGCCAACGTCCTGACTTTC. Its translation: CASSVRGSTGANVLTF.

The chain has TRBV11-2 and TRBJ1-1; no definite D call. The CDR3 consists of 13 residues. Germline V CDR1 and CDR2: SGHAT, FQNNGV. Trimming pared 5 bases from V and 3 bases from J, leaving 10 bases between. CDR3 sequence reads: CASSPTAYTEAFF. The CDR3 coding sequence is TGTGCCAGCAGCCCGACCGCGTACACTGAAGCTTTCTTT.

This chain links TRBV7-2 with TRBJ2-3, with 9 positions matching TRBD2. Trimming removed 6 bases from V and 4 bases from J; junction bases left unmatched: 14. This CDR3 has 17 amino acids. CDR1 and CDR2 from the germline V gene are SGHTA and FQGNSA. The CDR3 region has the DNA TGTGCCAGCAGGGATAATCGGGTAGCGGGGGAATCAGATACGCAGTATTTT. Its translation: CASRDNRVAGESDTQYF.

The table lists this clone with a few counts. CDR3 in amino acids: CASSLQGAGQPQHF. In DNA form, the CDR3 reads TGTGCCAGCTCACTTCAGGGGGCTGGCCAGCCCCAGCATTTT. The gene calls are TRBV18 and TRBJ1-5; 8 bases fit TRBD1. The CDR3 has 14 residues. Germline CDR1 reads KGHSH; CDR2 reads LQKENI. The J segment lost 7 bases and the V segment lost 4 bases, leaving 6 bases of the junction unmatched.

V gene TRBV7-9 combines with J gene TRBJ2-1; 8 bases align to TRBD2. This CDR3 is built from 16 residues. After removal of 2 bases from V and 3 bases from J, the junction contained 6 bases not matched to a gene. Germline V gives CDR1 SEHNR, CDR2 FQNEAQ (reference sequence). The CDR3 bases are TGTGCCAGCAGCTTACGTAGGCTAGCGGGCTACAATGAGCAGTTCTTC. Amino acid sequence: CASSLRRLAGYNEQFF.

V and J are TRBV6-5 and TRBJ1-1; D unresolved. The germline V and J ends were trimmed by 5 bases and 7 bases, with 11 bases remaining between them. The CDR3 has 12 residues. Germline V gene data show CDR1 as MNHEY and CDR2 as SVGAGI. The CDR3, as DNA: TGTGCCAGCAGTAAGGGAAATAGTGAAGCTTTCTTT. Protein: CASSKGNSEAFF.

The chain recombines TRBV9 with TRBJ2-3; TRBD1 is a possible D gene (6 bases). This CDR3 spans 17 amino acids. In germline, CDR1 is SGDLS, CDR2 YYNGEE. V was shortened by 0 bases and J by 6 bases, with 20 bases between the two germline ends. The CDR3 sequence: CASSVADGQTIADTQYF. In DNA, the CDR3 is TGTGCCAGCAGCGTAGCTGACGGACAGACCATTGCTGATACGCAGTATTTT.

The gene calls are TRBV4-2 and TRBJ2-1; TRBD2 matches at 12 bases. Trimming at V came to 1 base and at J to 5 bases, leaving 0 bases not matched to a gene. This CDR3 comprises 15 residues. The germline V gene encodes CDR1 LGHNA and CDR2 YNFKEQ. CDR3 sequence (DNA): TGTGCCAGCAGCCAAGGACTAGCGGGGGACAATGAGCAGTTCTTC. It encodes CASSQGLAGDNEQFF.

The V and J genes are TRBV9 and TRBJ2-1, with 14 bases that match TRBD2. This CDR3 comprises 17 residues. V dropped 3 bases and J dropped 4; count of bases not matched to a gene: 6. CDR1 and CDR2 (germline): SGDLS, YYNGEE. The CDR3 sequence is CASSERGLAGAYNEQFF. CDR3 nucleotide sequence: TGTGCCAGCAGCGAACGGGGACTAGCGGGGGCTTACAATGAGCAGTTCTTC.

The chain has TRBV6-4 and TRBJ1-5; 7 nucleotides agree with TRBD1. V was pared by 7 bases and J by 9 bases, with 6 bases of the junction left unmatched. This CDR3 has 12 residues. CDR1 and CDR2 (germline): MRHNA, SNTAGT. CDR3 region: CASITRQGPQHF. The CDR3 DNA reads TGTGCCAGCATTACCCGACAGGGGCCCCAGCATTTT.

V is TRBV6-2 or TRBV6-3 and J is TRBJ1-3; possibly TRBD1 for D (6 bases). The V gene's germline CDR1 is MNHEY and CDR2 SVGEGT. V shed 5 bases and J shed 2 bases, with 13 bases lying between them. The CDR3 runs to 15 residues. The DNA for the CDR3 is TGTGCCAGCAGTAGGCCCGGGGGCCCTGGAAACACCATATATTTT. This encodes CASSRPGGPGNTIYF.

This clone was detected only once. The gene calls are TRBV30 and TRBJ1-2, with TRBD1 identical over 9 bases. The germline gives CDR1 GTSNPN, CDR2 SVGIG (reference sequence). The CDR3 runs 11 residues. Losses at the gene ends were 7 bases for V and 8 bases for J; bases not matched to a gene: 5. For the CDR3, the DNA is TGTGCCTACAGGGGGCGGACGGGCTACACCTTC. Translated, it gives CAYRGRTGYTF.